These T cell receptor beta chains were read from a single sample in a study of T-cell reconstitution after alpha-beta-depleted transplantation in children. TCRdb itself ran the PCR reads through MiXCR, one entry per CDR3 protein. The data contain about 460,000 distinct CDR3 sequences, approximately 12% of them seen just once; the ten biggest clones take up over 5.5%. The material sequenced was PBMCs from the stem cell graft donor, taken from the stem cell graft. The receptor source for this set is a human donor who donated a stem cell graft to a child with combined immunodeficiency. Each CDR3 is given without its conserved first and last residue. The order of the fields is V gene, CDR3 protein.

>TRBV10-3
AISPTGAYEKLF
>TRBV18
ASSPLAGGQADTQY
>TRBV10-3
AISTVNTEAF
>TRBV6-5
ASSYSGQSWYGYNSPLH
>TRBV6-5
ASSYSTGLAGGPGTQY
>TRBV6-1
ASRDRGPNTEAF
>TRBV7-2
ASSTGGRSYNEQF
>TRBV3-1
ASSPSGRDTGELF
>TRBV6-1
ASSSRQEVEKLF
>TRBV5-1
ASSTFGGELF
>TRBV9
ASSRYEGPETQY